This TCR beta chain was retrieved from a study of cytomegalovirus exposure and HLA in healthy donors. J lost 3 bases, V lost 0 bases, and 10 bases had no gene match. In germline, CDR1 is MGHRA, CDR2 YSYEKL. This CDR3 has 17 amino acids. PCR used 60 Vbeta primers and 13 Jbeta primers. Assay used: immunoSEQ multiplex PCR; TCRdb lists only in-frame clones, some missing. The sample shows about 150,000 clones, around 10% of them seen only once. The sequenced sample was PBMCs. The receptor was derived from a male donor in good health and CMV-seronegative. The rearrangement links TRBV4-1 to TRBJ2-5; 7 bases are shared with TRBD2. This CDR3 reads CASSQDPLAARKETQYF. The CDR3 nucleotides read TGCGCCAGCAGCCAAGACCCGCTAGCGGCGAGGAAAGAGACCCAGTACTTC.